One and the same sample provided the 20 T cell receptor beta chains below, sequenced in a study of cytomegalovirus exposure and HLA in healthy donors. With 60 Vbeta and 13 Jbeta primers, the PCR was carried out. Profiling relied on immunoSEQ multiplex PCR, and the TCRdb table lists in-frame clones only, not all of them. The sample lists under 150,000 clones, about three quarters occurring once. Sequencing was carried out using PBMCs. All receptors come from a man between 18 and 35 years old in good health and CMV-seronegative.

As to this clone: One end of the junction varies from germline; a read error may be responsible. The CDR3 protein is CASSVDGAYEQYF. The CDR3 region has the DNA TGTGCCAGTAGTGTAGACGGAGCCTACGAGCAGTACTTC. The J gene is TRBJ2-7, the V gene TRBV19; no definite D call. Germline-derived CDR1 and CDR2 are LNHDA and SQIVND (reference sequence). The CDR3 is 13 amino acids. The whole variable domain, filled in from reference TRBV19 and TRBJ2-7, reads DGGITQSPKYLFRKEGQNVTLSCEQNLNHDAMYWYRQDPGQGLRLIYYSQIVNDFQKGDIAEGYSVSREKKESFPLTVTSAQKNPTAFYLCASSVDGAYEQYFGPGTRLTVT.

The CDR3 spells CASSPSRGKNTIYF. Here the CDR3 DNA reads TGTGCCAGCAGCCCCTCTCGGGGGAAAAACACCATATATTTT. This chain uses TRBV7-6 with TRBJ1-3, with D possibly matching TRBD1 (5 bases). The germline gives CDR1 SGHVS, CDR2 FNYEAQ. This CDR3 is 14 amino acids long. With 5 bases removed from V and 6 bases from J, the gap between germline ends came to 14 bases.

This clone was counted a few times. Other nucleotide sequences in the sample specify the same CDR3. The CDR3 DNA reads as TGCGCCAGCAGCTTGACTAGCGGGAGTGCAGATACGCAGTATTTT. Protein sequence: CASSLTSGSADTQYF. The genes are TRBV5-1 and TRBJ2-3; 11 bases are shared with TRBD2. Germline CDR1 reads SGHRS; CDR2 reads YFSETQ. This CDR3 comprises 15 residues. With 1 base clipped from V and 4 bases from J, the junction kept 2 bases outside the gene matches.

This chain connects TRBV5-4 to TRBJ1-3, with D possibly TRBD1 on 5 matching bases. This CDR3 has 16 residues. The germline V gene encodes CDR1 SGHNT and CDR2 YYREEE (reference sequence). V gave up 2 bases and J gave up 0 bases, with 12 bases separating them. The CDR3 here is CASSFGGTSSGNTIYF. CDR3 nucleotide sequence: TGTGCCAGCAGCTTCGGGGGGACCAGCTCTGGAAACACCATATATTTT. The full variable domain, rest sourced from reference TRBV5-4 and TRBJ1-3, is ETGVTQSPTHLIKTRGQQVTLRCSSQSGHNTVSWYQQALGQGPQFIFQYYREEENGRGNFPPRFSGLQFPNYSSELNVNALELDDSALYLCASSFGGTSSGNTIYFGEGSWLTVV.

This rearrangement joins TRBV30 to TRBJ1-1, with 7 bases that match TRBD1. Germline trimming cut 2 bases from V and 2 bases from J; bases unmatched to any gene: 5. CDR3 length equals 14 residues. The V gene's germline CDR1 is GTSNPN and CDR2 SVGIG (reference sequence). This chain's CDR3 is CAWSPGQRNTEAFF. The CDR3 DNA reads TGTGCCTGGAGTCCGGGACAGCGAAACACTGAAGCTTTCTTT. Full variable domain (missing parts from reference TRBV30 and TRBJ1-1): SQTIHQWPATLVQPVGSPLSLECTVEGTSNPNLYWYRQAAGRGLQLLFYSVGIGQISSEVPQNLSASRPQDRQFILSSKKLLLSDSGFYLCAWSPGQRNTEAFFGQGTRLTVV.

The gene calls are TRBV7-9 and TRBJ2-1, with a possible D match to TRBD1 (5 bases). Trimming stripped 2 bases from V and 6 bases from J, with 8 bases between. The CDR3 loop spans 13 amino acids. Germline V gene sequence: CDR1 SEHNR, CDR2 FQNEAQ (reference sequence). The CDR3 nucleotides are TGTGCCAGCAGCTTAATGGGGCCCAATGAGCAGTTCTTC. Its protein product is CASSLMGPNEQFF.

J is TRBJ1-2 and V is TRBV30; no clear D. V lost 5 bases, J lost 5 bases, and 15 bases lay in between. The CDR3 extends over 13 amino acids. Germline V gene sequence: CDR1 GTSNPN, CDR2 SVGIG (reference sequence). CDR3 region: CAWGPPGPYGYTF. DNA for the CDR3: TGTGCCTGGGGGCCGCCAGGCCCTTATGGCTACACCTTC.

J is TRBJ1-2 and V is TRBV7-3; D may be TRBD1 (6 bases). Per the germline V gene, CDR1 is SGHTA and CDR2 is FQGTGA. Between the trimmed V and J ends, which lost 5 bases and 6 bases, there was a span of 22 bases. The CDR3 covers 16 residues. The CDR3 loop is CASSRYGGGGPNGYTF. The CDR3 nucleotides are TGTGCCAGCAGCCGCTACGGGGGAGGGGGTCCTAATGGCTACACCTTC.

In this sample, this clone turned up a few times. The chain uses TRBV5-5 and TRBJ2-7, with D perhaps TRBD1 (5 bases). The CDR3 totals 13 residues. The V gene lost 5 bases and the J gene lost 4 bases, with 13 bases spanning the gap. Germline CDR1 reads SGHKS; CDR2 reads YYEKEE (reference sequence). The CDR3: CASRVGQTYEQYF. The CDR3 nucleotides read TGTGCCAGCAGGGTGGGGCAGACATACGAGCAGTACTTC.

The J gene is TRBJ2-5, the V gene TRBV13, with 8 bases matching TRBD2. The CDR3 covers 15 residues. Germline V gene lookup returns CDR1 PRHDT and CDR2 FYEKMQ (reference sequence). V dropped 5 bases and J dropped 5; count of bases not matched to a gene: 10. The CDR3 DNA follows: TGTGCCAGCAGCGGGGCTACGGGAGGGAGTGAGACCCAGTACTTC. It encodes CASSGATGGSETQYF.

The gene calls are TRBV27 and TRBJ2-3; 10 bases line up with TRBD1. V was pared by 6 bases and J by 6 bases, with 9 bases of the junction left unmatched. Germline V lookup: CDR1 MNHEY, CDR2 SMNVEV (reference sequence). The CDR3 sequence is 15 residues long. The CDR3: CASSPGQGLTDTQYF. In DNA, the CDR3 is TGTGCCAGCAGCCCGGGACAGGGGCTCACGGATACGCAGTATTTT.

V gene TRBV9 combines with J gene TRBJ2-1, with a possible D match to TRBD1 (5 bases). This CDR3 region has 13 residues. Trimming took 3 bases from V and 7 from J, leaving 11 bases between them. In germline, CDR1 is SGDLS, CDR2 YYNGEE. The CDR3: CASSGRVDNEQFF. For the CDR3, the DNA is TGTGCCAGCAGCGGCAGGGTTGATAATGAGCAGTTCTTC.

This clone has just a few counts. The chain links TRBV19 to TRBJ1-2, with TRBD1 matching over 7 bases. This CDR3 is built from 16 residues. With V trimmed by 5 bases and J by 4 bases, 13 bases remained unmatched. The germline gives CDR1 LNHDA, CDR2 SQIVND (reference sequence). DNA for the CDR3: TGTGCCAGTAGTCCCCGACAGGGCCAACTTTCCTATGGCTACACCTTC. It yields the protein CASSPRQGQLSYGYTF.

A single count supports this clone. The chain employs TRBV27 and TRBJ2-2; D ambiguous. The germline V and J ends were trimmed by 0 bases and 4 bases, with 6 bases remaining between them. The CDR3 is made up of 14 amino acids. Per germline, CDR1 MNHEY and CDR2 SMNVEV (reference sequence). This CDR3 reads CASSLSRGTGELFF. The CDR3 DNA reads TGTGCCAGCAGTTTATCGAGAGGCACCGGGGAGCTGTTTTTT.

This clone occurred once. This chain connects TRBV5-4 to TRBJ2-5; 9 nucleotides align to TRBD2. Germline lookup yields CDR1 SGHNT and CDR2 YYREEE (reference sequence). The CDR3 runs 17 residues. Trimming removed 0 bases from V and 4 bases from J; junction bases left unmatched: 10. The CDR3 region has the DNA TGTGCCAGCAGCTTGGTCCTATTAGCGGGAGTAGCAGAGACCCAGTACTTC. Encoded protein: CASSLVLLAGVAETQYF.

This CDR3 reads CASSEADRGQTNEKLFF. CDR3 nucleotides: TGTGCCAGCAGTGAAGCCGACAGGGGGCAAACTAATGAAAAACTGTTTTTT. This chain links TRBV6-1 with TRBJ1-4, with TRBD1 matching over 10 bases. With V trimmed by 0 bases and J by 1 base, 2 bases remained unmatched. Germline CDR1 and CDR2: MNHNS and SASEGT. The CDR3 loop spans 17 amino acids.

The chain links TRBV11-3 to TRBJ2-2, with 9 bases matching TRBD1. Unmatched junction bases numbered 4, after V lost 3 bases and J lost 5 bases. CDR1 is SGHNT, CDR2 YENEEA, per germline. This CDR3 comprises 15 residues. This CDR3 is CASSLGQGATGELFF. The CDR3 DNA sequence: TGTGCCAGCAGCTTGGGACAGGGCGCTACCGGGGAGCTGTTTTTT.

This rearrangement joins TRBV6-6 to TRBJ2-3, with 7 positions matching TRBD1. The CDR3 length is 14 residues. Germline V gene sequence: CDR1 MNHNY, CDR2 SVGAGI (reference sequence). V lost 6 bases to trimming and J lost 0 bases; unmatched junction nucleotides: 3. The CDR3 loop reads CASSKGQSTDTQYF. In nucleotides, the CDR3 is TGTGCCAGCAGCAAGGGACAGAGCACAGATACGCAGTATTTT.

Only one count was recorded for this clone. The CDR3 region is CAWSQQTGLLYEQYF. CDR3 coding DNA: TGTGCCTGGAGCCAACAGACAGGGCTGCTCTACGAGCAGTACTTC. This chain joins TRBV30 and TRBJ2-5; TRBD1 matches 7 bases. The J call may not be correct, given that the DNA end is closer to TRBJ2-7. The CDR3 loop spans 15 amino acids. From germline, CDR1 is GTSNPN and CDR2 SVGIG (reference sequence).

This clone has a handful of counts. The chain combines TRBV9 with TRBJ2-3; 8 bases agree with TRBD2. V lost 3 bases to trimming and J lost 6 bases; unmatched junction nucleotides: 6. CDR1 is SGDLS, CDR2 YYNGEE, per germline. This CDR3 contains 14 residues. The CDR3 sequence: CASSASGRGDTQYF. The CDR3 DNA reads TGTGCCAGCAGCGCGAGCGGGAGAGGTGATACGCAGTATTTT.